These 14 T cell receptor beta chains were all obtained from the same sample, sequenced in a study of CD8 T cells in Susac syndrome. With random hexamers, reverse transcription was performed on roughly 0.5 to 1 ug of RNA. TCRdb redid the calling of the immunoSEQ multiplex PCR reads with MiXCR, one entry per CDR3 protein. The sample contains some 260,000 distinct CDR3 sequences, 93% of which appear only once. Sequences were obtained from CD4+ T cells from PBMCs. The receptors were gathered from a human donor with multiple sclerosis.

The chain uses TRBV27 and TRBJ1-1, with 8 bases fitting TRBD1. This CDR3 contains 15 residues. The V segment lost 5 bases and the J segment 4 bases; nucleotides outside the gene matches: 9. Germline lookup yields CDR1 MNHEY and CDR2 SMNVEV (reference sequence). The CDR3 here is CASSPQGAPSTEAFF. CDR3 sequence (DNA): TGTGCCAGCAGTCCCCAGGGGGCCCCGAGCACTGAAGCTTTCTTT.

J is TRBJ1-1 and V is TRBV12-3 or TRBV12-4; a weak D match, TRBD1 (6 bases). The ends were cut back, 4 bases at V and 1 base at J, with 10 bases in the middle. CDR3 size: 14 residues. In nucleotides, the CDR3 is TGTGCCAGCAGTTACGGCAGGGGGAACACTGAAGCTTTCTTT. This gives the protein CASSYGRGNTEAFF.

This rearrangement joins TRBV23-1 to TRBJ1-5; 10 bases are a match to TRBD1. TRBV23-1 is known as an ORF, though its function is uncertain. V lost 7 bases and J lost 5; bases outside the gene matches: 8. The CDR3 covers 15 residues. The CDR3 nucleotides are TGCGCCAGCACCGGGACAGGGGACGGTGATCAGCCCCAGCATTTT. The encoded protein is CASTGTGDGDQPQHF.

The CDR3 region has the DNA TGCGCCAGCAGCTACTTAGCGGGAGGAGATCTAAACACCGGGGAGCTGTTTTTT. As protein: CASSYLAGGDLNTGELFF. The chain is built from TRBV5-1 and TRBJ2-2; 10 positions agree with TRBD2. V trimming: 3 bases; J trimming: 2 bases; junction bases outside the gene matches: 10. Germline CDR1 and CDR2: SGHRS and YFSETQ. The CDR3 spans 18 residues.

CDR3 DNA: TGCGCCAGCAGCCCGGAAGGGACATCGAACACTGAAGCTTTCTTT. Protein product: CASSPEGTSNTEAFF. The genes are TRBV5-1 and TRBJ1-1, with a weak D call TRBD1 (6 bases). The CDR3 length is 15 residues. Trimming removed 4 bases from V and 1 base from J, with 14 bases in between. The germline CDR1 and CDR2 sequences are SGHRS and YFSETQ. Full variable domain (remainder filled in from reference TRBV5-1 and TRBJ1-1): KAGVTQTPRYLIKTRGQQVTLSCSPISGHRSVSWYQQTPGQGLQFLFEYFSETQRNKGNFPGRFSGRQFSNSRSEMNVSTLELGDSALYLCASSPEGTSNTEAFFGQGTRLTVV.

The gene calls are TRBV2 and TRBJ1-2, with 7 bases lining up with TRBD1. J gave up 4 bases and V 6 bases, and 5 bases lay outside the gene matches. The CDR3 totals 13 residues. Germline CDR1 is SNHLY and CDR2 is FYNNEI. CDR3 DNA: TGTGCCAGCAGCGGGACAGAGATCTATGGCTACACCTTC. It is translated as CASSGTEIYGYTF.

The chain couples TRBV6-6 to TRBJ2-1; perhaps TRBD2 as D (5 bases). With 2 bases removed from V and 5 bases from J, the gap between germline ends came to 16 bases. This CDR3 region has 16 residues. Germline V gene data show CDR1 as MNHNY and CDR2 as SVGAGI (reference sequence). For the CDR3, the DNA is TGTGCCAGCAGTTACAGGGCGGCTAGCAGTAACAATGAGCAGTTCTTC. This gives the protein CASSYRAASSNNEQFF.

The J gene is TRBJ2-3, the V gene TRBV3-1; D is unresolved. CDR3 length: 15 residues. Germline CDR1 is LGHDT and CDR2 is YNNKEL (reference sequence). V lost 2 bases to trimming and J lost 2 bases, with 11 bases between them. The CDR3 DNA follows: TGTGCCAGCAGCCAAAGTCTGTTTAACACAGATACGCAGTATTTT. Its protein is CASSQSLFNTDTQYF.

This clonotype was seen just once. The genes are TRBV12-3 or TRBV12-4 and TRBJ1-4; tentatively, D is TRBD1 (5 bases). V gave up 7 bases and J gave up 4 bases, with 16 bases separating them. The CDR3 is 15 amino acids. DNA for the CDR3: TGTGCCAGCACCCCCCCCGGGACGGATAATGAAAAACTGTTTTTT. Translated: CASTPPGTDNEKLFF.

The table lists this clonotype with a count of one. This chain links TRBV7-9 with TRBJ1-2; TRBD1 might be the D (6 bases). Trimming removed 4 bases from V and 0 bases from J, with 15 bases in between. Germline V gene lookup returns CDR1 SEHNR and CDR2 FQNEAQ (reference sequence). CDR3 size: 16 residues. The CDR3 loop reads CASSSAGGPSNYGYTF. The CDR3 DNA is TGTGCCAGCAGCTCGGCCGGGGGGCCCTCTAACTATGGCTACACCTTC.

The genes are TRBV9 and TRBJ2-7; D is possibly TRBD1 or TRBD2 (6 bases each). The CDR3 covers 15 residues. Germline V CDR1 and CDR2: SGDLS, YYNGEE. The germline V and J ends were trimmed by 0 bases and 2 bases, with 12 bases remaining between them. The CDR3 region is CASSVDGGGAYEQYF. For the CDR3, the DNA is TGTGCCAGCAGCGTAGATGGAGGGGGAGCCTACGAGCAGTACTTC.

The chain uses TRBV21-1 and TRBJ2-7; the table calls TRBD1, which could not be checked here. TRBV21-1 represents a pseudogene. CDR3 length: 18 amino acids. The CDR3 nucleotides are TGTGCCAGCAGCGCCCGACAGGGGACTGGAGGGGGCCCCTACGAGCAGTACTTC. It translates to CASSARQGTGGGPYEQYF.

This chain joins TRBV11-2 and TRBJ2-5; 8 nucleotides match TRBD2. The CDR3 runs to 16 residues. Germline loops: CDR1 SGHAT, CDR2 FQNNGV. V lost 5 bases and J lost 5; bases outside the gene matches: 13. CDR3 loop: CASSPFQAGVGETQYF. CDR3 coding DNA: TGTGCCAGCAGCCCATTCCAAGCGGGGGTTGGGGAGACCCAGTACTTC. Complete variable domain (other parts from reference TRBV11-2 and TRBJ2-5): EAGVAQSPRYKIIEKRQSVAFWCNPISGHATLYWYQQILGQGPKLLIQFQNNGVVDDSQLPKDRFSAERLKGVDSTLKIQPAKLEDSAVYLCASSPFQAGVGETQYFGPGTRLLVL.

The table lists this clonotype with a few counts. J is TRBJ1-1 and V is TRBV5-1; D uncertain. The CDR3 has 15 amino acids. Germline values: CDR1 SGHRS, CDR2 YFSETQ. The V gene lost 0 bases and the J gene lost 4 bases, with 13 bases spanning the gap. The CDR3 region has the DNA TGCGCCAGCAGCTTGGAATGGGGAAAGAGCACTGAAGCTTTCTTT. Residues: CASSLEWGKSTEAFF.